The entry that follows covers one T cell receptor beta chain sequence. What it binds is unknown. This specimen belongs to a study of response to subunit inactivated influenza vaccine. Study-level findings and limits: With each seasonal influenza vaccination, the authors suggested, few new T cells are recruited.

There are 14 residues in the CDR3. Germline V lookup: CDR1 LGHNA, CDR2 YSLEER. The V and J ends lost 4 bases and 0 bases respectively, with 7 bases between them. One entry per CDR3 protein, called by TCRdb with MiXCR from the RT-PCR reads. The sample holds over 300,000 distinct CDR3 sequences, roughly 22% seen once. The TCR originated in a man aged 50 to 69 who received an inactivated influenza vaccine. Sequencing was performed on PBMCs from blood, taken about 20 months after vaccination. The chain joins TRBV4-3 to TRBJ1-5; D gene uncertain. The CDR3 region has the DNA TGCGCCAGCAGCCTGGTGCGTAGCAATCAGCCCCAGCATTTT. As protein: CASSLVRSNQPQHF.